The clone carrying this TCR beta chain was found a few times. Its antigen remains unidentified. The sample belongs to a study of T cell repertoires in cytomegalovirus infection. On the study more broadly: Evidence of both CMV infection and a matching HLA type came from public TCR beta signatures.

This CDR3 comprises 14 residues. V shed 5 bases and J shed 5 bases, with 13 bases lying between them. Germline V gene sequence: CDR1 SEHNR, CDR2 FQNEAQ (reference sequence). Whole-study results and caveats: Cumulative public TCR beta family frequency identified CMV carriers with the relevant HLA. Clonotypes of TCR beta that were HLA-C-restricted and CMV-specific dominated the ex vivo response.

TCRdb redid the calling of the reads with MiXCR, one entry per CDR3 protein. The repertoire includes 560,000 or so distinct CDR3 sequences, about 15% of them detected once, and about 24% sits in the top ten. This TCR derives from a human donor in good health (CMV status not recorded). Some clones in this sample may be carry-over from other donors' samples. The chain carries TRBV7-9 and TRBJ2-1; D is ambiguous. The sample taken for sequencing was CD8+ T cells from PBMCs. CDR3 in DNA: TGTGCCAGCAGCCCTTACAACACGAACAATGAGCAGTTCTTC. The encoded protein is CASSPYNTNNEQFF.